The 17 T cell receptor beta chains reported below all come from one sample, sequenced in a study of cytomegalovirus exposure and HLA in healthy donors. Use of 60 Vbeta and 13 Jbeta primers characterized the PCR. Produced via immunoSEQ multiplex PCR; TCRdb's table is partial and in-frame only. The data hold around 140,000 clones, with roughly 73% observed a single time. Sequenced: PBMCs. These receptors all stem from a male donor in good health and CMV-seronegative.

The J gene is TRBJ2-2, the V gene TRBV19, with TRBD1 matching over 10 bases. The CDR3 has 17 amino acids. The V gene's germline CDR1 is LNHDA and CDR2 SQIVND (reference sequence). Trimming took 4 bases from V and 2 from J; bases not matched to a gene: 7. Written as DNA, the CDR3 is TGTGCCAGTAGTAGGGGACAGGGGACCGTAAACACCGGGGAGCTGTTTTTT. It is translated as CASSRGQGTVNTGELFF.

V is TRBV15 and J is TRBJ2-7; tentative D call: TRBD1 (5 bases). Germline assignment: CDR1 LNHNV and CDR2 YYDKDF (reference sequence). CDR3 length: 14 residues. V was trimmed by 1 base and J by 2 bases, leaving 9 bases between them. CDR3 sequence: CATSRGAGPYEQYF. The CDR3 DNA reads TGTGCCACCAGCAGAGGCGCAGGGCCCTACGAGCAGTACTTC.

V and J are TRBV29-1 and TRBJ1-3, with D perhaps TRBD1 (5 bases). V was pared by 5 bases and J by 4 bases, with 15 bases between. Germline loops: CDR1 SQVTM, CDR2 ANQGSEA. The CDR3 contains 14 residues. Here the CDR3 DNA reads TGCAGCGTTATTCAGGGATCTTCAGGAAACACCATATATTTT. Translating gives CSVIQGSSGNTIYF. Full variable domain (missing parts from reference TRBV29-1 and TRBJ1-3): SAVISQKPSRDICQRGTSLTIQCQVDSQVTMMFWYRQQPGQSLTLIATANQGSEATYESGFVIDKFPISRPNLTFSTLTVSNMSPEDSSIYLCSVIQGSSGNTIYFGEGSWLTVV.

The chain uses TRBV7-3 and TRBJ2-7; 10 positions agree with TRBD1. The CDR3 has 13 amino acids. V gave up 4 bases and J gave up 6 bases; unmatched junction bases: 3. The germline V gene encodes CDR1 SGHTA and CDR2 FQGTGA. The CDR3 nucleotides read TGTGCCAGCAGCTCGGACAGGGGGGCCGAGCAGTACTTC. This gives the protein CASSSDRGAEQYF.

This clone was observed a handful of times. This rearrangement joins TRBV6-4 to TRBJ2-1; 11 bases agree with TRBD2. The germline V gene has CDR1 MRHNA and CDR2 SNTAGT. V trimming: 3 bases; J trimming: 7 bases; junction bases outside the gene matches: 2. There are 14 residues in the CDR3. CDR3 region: CASSETSGVNEQFF. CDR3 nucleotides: TGTGCCAGCAGTGAGACTAGCGGGGTGAATGAGCAGTTCTTC.

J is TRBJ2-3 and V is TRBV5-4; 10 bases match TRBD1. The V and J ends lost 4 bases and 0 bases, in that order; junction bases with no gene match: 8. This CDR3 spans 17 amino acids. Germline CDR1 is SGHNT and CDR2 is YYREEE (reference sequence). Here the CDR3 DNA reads TGTGCCAGCAGCGGGCGGACAGGGGGAAGTAGCACAGATACGCAGTATTTT. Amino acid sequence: CASSGRTGGSSTDTQYF.

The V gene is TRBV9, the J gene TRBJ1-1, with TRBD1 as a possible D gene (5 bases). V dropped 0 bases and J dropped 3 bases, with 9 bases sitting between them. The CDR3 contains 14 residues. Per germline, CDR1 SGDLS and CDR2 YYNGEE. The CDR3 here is CASSVVGEDTEAFF. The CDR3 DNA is TGTGCCAGCAGCGTAGTAGGGGAGGACACTGAAGCTTTCTTT.

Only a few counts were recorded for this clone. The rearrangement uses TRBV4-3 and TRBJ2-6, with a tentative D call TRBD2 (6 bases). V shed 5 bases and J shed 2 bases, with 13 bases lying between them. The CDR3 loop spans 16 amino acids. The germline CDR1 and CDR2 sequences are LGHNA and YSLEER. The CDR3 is CASSSSAGTGANVLTF. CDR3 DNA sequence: TGCGCCAGCAGCTCCTCGGCGGGGACTGGGGCCAACGTCCTGACTTTC.

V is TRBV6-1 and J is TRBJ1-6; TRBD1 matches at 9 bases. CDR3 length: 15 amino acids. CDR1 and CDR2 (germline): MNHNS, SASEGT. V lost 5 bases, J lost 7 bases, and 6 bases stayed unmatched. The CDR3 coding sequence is TGTGCCAGCAGTTTAACAGGGGGCTGGAATTCACCCCTCCACTTT. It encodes CASSLTGGWNSPLHF.

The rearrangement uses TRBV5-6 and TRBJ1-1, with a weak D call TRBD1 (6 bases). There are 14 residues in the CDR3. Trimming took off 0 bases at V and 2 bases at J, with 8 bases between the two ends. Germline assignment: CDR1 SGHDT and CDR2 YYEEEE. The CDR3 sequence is CASSLGTVNTEAFF. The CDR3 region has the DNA TGTGCCAGCAGCTTGGGGACAGTTAACACTGAAGCTTTCTTT.

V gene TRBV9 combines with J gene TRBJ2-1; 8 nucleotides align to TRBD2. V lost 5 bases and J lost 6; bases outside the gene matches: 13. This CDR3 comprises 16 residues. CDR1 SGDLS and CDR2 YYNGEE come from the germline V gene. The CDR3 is CASSPRRSGGFNEQFF. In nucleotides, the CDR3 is TGTGCCAGCAGTCCCCGTCGGAGCGGGGGATTCAATGAGCAGTTCTTC.

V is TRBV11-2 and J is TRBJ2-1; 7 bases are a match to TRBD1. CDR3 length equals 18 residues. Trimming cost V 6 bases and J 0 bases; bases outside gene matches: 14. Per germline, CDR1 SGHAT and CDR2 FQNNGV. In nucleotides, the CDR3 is TGTGCCAGCAGTTCGGCCGAGATGGGACAGTCCTCCTACAATGAGCAGTTCTTC. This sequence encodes CASSSAEMGQSSYNEQFF.

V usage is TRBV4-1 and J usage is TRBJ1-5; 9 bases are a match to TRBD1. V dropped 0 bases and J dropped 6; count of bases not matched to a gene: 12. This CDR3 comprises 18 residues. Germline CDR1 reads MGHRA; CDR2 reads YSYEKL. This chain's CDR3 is CASSQDTYAGQGGQPQHF. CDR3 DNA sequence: TGCGCCAGCAGCCAAGATACGTACGCGGGACAGGGAGGTCAGCCCCAGCATTTT.

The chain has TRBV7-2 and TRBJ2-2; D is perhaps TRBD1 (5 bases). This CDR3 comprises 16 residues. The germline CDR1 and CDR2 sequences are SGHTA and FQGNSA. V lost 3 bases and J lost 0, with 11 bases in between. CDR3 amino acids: CASSLMGRTNTGELFF. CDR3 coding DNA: TGTGCCAGCAGCTTGATGGGGCGGACGAACACCGGGGAGCTGTTTTTT.

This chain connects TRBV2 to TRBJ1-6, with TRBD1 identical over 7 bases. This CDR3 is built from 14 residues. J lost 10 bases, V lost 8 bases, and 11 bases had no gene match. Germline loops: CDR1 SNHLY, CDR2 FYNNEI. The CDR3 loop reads CASARDRVGSPLHF. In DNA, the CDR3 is TGTGCCAGCGCCCGAGACAGGGTGGGCTCACCCCTCCACTTT.

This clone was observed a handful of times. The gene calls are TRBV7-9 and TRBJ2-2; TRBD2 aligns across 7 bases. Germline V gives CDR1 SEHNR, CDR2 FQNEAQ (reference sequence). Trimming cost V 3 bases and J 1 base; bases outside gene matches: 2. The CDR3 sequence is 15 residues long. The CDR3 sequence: CASSFERGNTGELFF. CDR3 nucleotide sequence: TGTGCCAGCAGCTTCGAGCGGGGGAACACCGGGGAGCTGTTTTTT.

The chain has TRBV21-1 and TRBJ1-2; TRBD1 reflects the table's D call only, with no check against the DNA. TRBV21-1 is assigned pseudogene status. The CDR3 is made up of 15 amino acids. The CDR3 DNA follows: TGTGCCAGCAGCAAAGTGGTGCAGGGTGGGTATGGCTACACCTTC. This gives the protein CASSKVVQGGYGYTF.